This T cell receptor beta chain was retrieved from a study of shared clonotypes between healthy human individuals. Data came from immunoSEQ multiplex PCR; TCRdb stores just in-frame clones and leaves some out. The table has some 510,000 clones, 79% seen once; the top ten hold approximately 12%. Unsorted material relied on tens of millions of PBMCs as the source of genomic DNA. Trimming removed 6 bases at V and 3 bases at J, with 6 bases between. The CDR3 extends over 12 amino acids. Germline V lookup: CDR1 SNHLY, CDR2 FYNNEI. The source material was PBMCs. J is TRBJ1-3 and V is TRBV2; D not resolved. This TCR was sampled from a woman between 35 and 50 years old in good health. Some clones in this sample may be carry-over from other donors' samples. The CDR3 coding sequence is TGTGCCAGCAGAAGCTTTGGAAACACCATATATTTT. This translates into CASRSFGNTIYF.